The 18 T cell receptor beta chains in this list originate from one sample, sequenced in a study of monozygotic twins with inflammatory bowel disease. TCRdb re-analyzed the 5' RACE reads; it lists each CDR3 protein once, without DNA. This sample's clone table lists approximately 330,000 distinct CDR3 sequences. The sequenced material came from blood. The receptors shown here come from a human donor with ulcerative colitis or Crohn's disease, or a healthy co-twin of an affected twin (not recorded which).

This chain uses TRBV6-1 with TRBJ1-1. The germline V gene has CDR1 MNHNS and CDR2 SASEGT. This CDR3 has 14 residues. CDR3 region: CASSEKYMNTEAFF.

This rearrangement joins TRBV11-2 to TRBJ2-2; TCRdb's D call of TRBD1 is untestable without DNA. Germline V gene sequence: CDR1 SGHAT, CDR2 FQNNGV. The CDR3 contains 14 residues. Here the CDR3 reads CASSLGHAPGELFF.

The chain joins TRBV24-1 to TRBJ2-2; the D gene TCRdb calls, TRBD2, cannot be checked with no DNA. The germline V gene has CDR1 KGHDR and CDR2 SFDVKD. The CDR3 extends over 18 amino acids. The CDR3 is CATSDPMGGDPLSGELFF.

The chain employs TRBV5-1 and TRBJ2-7; TCRdb names TRBD2, which stays unverified in the absence of DNA. There are 16 residues in the CDR3. Germline values: CDR1 SGHRS, CDR2 YFSETQ. This CDR3 reads CASSLSLTSGGGEQYF.

The CDR3 reads CSADDSSNQPQHF. The V call is TRBV20-1, the J call TRBJ1-5; the TCRdb D gene call, TRBD1, has no DNA to confirm it. CDR1 is DFQATT and CDR2 is SNEGSKA in the germline V gene (reference sequence). The CDR3 length is 13 residues.

The CDR3 region is CASSLVGGQRPRSTEAFF. V is TRBV11-1 and J is TRBJ1-1; TCRdb names TRBD1, which stays unverified in the absence of DNA. The CDR3 runs 18 residues. Germline V gives CDR1 SGHAT, CDR2 FQDESV (reference sequence).

CDR3: CASSDSGLEIKYF. The chain carries TRBV6-2 or TRBV6-3 and TRBJ2-7; the TRBD2 assignment by TCRdb is unverifiable without DNA. Germline-derived CDR1 and CDR2 are MNHEY and SVGEGT. CDR3 length: 13 residues.

The chain combines TRBV6-4 with TRBJ2-5. Germline CDR1 reads MRHNA; CDR2 reads SNTAGT. CDR3 length equals 14 residues. CDR3 region: CASSDTGSSGTQYF.

The chain is built from TRBV5-4 and TRBJ2-3; the TCRdb call, TRBD1, lacks DNA for checking. From germline, CDR1 is SGHNT and CDR2 YYREEE (reference sequence). The CDR3 totals 15 residues. CDR3 sequence reads: CASSDRVRDTDTQYF.

The genes are TRBV27 and TRBJ1-5; TCRdb calls TRBD1, which cannot be checked without DNA. CDR1 and CDR2 (germline): MNHEY, SMNVEV (reference sequence). CDR3 length: 16 residues. CDR3 residues: CASSLGVGSGHQPQHF.

The gene calls are TRBV29-1 and TRBJ1-3; TCRdb reports TRBD1, a call that lacks DNA to check it against. CDR3 length equals 13 residues. Germline V gives CDR1 SQVTM, CDR2 ANQGSEA. The CDR3 region is CSVNTGQRNTIYF.

The gene calls are TRBV6-1 and TRBJ2-1; lacking DNA, the TRBD2 call made by TCRdb goes unchecked. This CDR3 comprises 15 residues. Germline CDR1 and CDR2: MNHNS and SASEGT. The CDR3 reads CASSRSRTSGSKEFF.

The V gene is TRBV19, the J gene TRBJ1-5. The CDR3 loop spans 12 amino acids. Germline CDR1 LNHDA, CDR2 SQIVND (reference sequence). The CDR3 reads CASSSRNQPQHF. Drawing the rest from reference TRBV19 and TRBJ1-5, the complete variable domain is DGGITQSPKYLFRKEGQNVTLSCEQNLNHDAMYWYRQDPGQGLRLIYYSQIVNDFQKGDIAEGYSVSREKKESFPLTVTSAQKNPTAFYLCASSSRNQPQHFGDGTRLSIL.

The V gene is TRBV5-1, the J gene TRBJ2-1; the D call of TRBD2 rests on TCRdb alone, since no DNA is present to check it. Germline CDR1 SGHRS, CDR2 YFSETQ. The CDR3 runs to 16 residues. CDR3 residues: CASSLETSGRTNEQFF.

V usage is TRBV10-3 and J usage is TRBJ2-1; absent DNA, TCRdb's TRBD2 call cannot be checked. Germline lookup yields CDR1 ENHRY and CDR2 SYGVKD. CDR3 length: 15 residues. This chain's CDR3 is CAITSGRDNYNEQFF.

The CDR3 is CASSYSITMNTEAFF. This sequence joins TRBV6-5 and TRBJ1-1. This CDR3 is 15 amino acids long. Germline CDR1 reads MNHEY; CDR2 reads SVGAGI.

J is TRBJ2-3 and V is TRBV4-1; TCRdb selects TRBD1, and the lack of DNA leaves this call unchecked. The CDR3 covers 17 residues. Per germline, CDR1 MGHRA and CDR2 YSYEKL. CDR3 amino acids: CASSPLGRERGTDTQYF.

The chain has TRBV5-1 and TRBJ2-2; the TCRdb call, TRBD1, lacks DNA for checking. The CDR3 has 14 amino acids. CDR1 and CDR2 from the germline V gene are SGHRS and YFSETQ. The CDR3 protein is CASKGTASTGELFF.